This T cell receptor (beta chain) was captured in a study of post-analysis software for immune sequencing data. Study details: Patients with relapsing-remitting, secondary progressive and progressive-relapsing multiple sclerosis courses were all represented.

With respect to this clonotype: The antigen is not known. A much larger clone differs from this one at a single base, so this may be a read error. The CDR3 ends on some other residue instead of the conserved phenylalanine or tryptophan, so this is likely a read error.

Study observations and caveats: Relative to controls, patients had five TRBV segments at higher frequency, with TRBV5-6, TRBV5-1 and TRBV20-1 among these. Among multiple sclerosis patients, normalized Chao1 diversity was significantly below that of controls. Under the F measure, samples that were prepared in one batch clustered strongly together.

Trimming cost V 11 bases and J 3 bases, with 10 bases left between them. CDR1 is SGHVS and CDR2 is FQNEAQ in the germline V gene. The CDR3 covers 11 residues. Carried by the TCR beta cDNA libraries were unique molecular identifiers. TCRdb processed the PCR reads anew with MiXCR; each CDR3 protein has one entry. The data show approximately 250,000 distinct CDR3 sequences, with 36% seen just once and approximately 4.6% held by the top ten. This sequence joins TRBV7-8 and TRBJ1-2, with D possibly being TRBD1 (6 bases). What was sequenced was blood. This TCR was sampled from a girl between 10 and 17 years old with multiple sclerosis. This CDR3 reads CAGGQDYGYTV. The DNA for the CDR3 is TGTGCCGGGGGGCAGGACTATGGCTACACCGTC.